Listed below are T cell receptor beta chains from one sample, sequenced in a study of CD8+ T cells in alopecia areata. Profiling relied on immunoSEQ multiplex PCR, and the TCRdb table lists in-frame clones only, not all of them. Seen here are roughly 120,000 clones, roughly two fifths observed once, and the top ten hold 3% to 3.5%. The specimen sequenced was CD4+ T cells sorted from blood. The receptor set was obtained from a human donor with alopecia areata. The CDR3 runs from the conserved cysteine through the conserved F or W. Each record gives: D gene, J gene, clone size, V gene, CDR3 DNA, CDR3 protein. A D gene is named only where the DNA matches it firmly. Clone sizes are given selectively: once, few, many, or a class where the clone is expanded.

>-|TRBJ2-5|-|TRBV14
TGTGCCAGCAGCCAAGATGGCGGACTAACAACTAGAGAGACCCAGTACTTC
CASSQDGGLTTRETQYF
>-|TRBJ2-5|many|TRBV7-2
TGTGCCAGCAGCAGTAGAAGTAACCAAGAGACCCAGTACTTC
CASSSRSNQETQYF
>-|TRBJ1-4|-|TRBV30
TGTGCCTGGACTCGCCTCCCCCTCAATGAAAAACTGTTTTTT
CAWTRLPLNEKLFF
>-|TRBJ1-2|-|TRBV15
TGTGCCACCAGCAGAGATCCGGGGACGAACTATGGCTACACCTTC
CATSRDPGTNYGYTF
>-|TRBJ1-5|-|TRBV29-1
TGCAGCGTTGAAGAAAATAGCAATCAGCCCCAGCATTTT
CSVEENSNQPQHF
>-|TRBJ1-3|-|TRBV29-1
TGCAGCGTTGTCCAGGACTCTGGAAACACCATATATTTT
CSVVQDSGNTIYF
>-|TRBJ1-2|-|TRBV14
TGTGCCAGCAGCTTAGGGCGGTTCTATGGCTACACCTTC
CASSLGRFYGYTF
>-|TRBJ1-3|-|TRBV29-1
TGCAGCGTTGGGCACTCAAGCTCTGGAAACACCATATATTTT
CSVGHSSSGNTIYF
>TRBD2|TRBJ2-5|-|TRBV4-3
TGCGCCAGCAGCTTACTGGGACTAGCCGAAGAGACCCAGTACTTC
CASSLLGLAEETQYF
>-|TRBJ1-1|few|TRBV30
TGTGCCTGGAGTGTCGACACCCTGAGTGAAGCTTTCTTT
CAWSVDTLSEAFF
>TRBD1|TRBJ1-2|-|TRBV14
TGTGCCAGCAGCCCTAACCGACAGGGGCATGGCTACACCTTC
CASSPNRQGHGYTF
>-|TRBJ2-2|-|TRBV4-1
TGCGCCAGCAGCCCTCTTTCAGGTTCGGCCACCGGGGAGCTGTTTTTT
CASSPLSGSATGELFF
>TRBD2|TRBJ2-3|-|TRBV30
TGTGCCTGGAGTAGAGGACTAGCGGGAGGAGGTGATACGCAGTATTTT
CAWSRGLAGGGDTQYF
>-|TRBJ2-7|-|TRBV7-2
TGTGCCAGCAGCTTAGGGGCGGCGGTATCCTCCTACGAGCAGTACTTC
CASSLGAAVSSYEQYF
>TRBD2|TRBJ2-2|few|TRBV4-1
TGCGCCAGCAGCCAACAAACCGGGACTAGCACCAGGGAGCTGTTTTTT
CASSQQTGTSTRELFF
>-|TRBJ1-5|-|TRBV30
TGTGCCTGGAGTGTACCCCACCGTGCCAGGATCAATCAGCCCCAGCATTTT
CAWSVPHRARINQPQHF
>-|TRBJ2-7|-|TRBV28
TGTGCCAGCAGTTTCATATGGGACTACGAGCAGTACTTC
CASSFIWDYEQYF
>-|TRBJ2-5|few|TRBV4-1
TGCGCCAGCAGCCAAGTAGGGACACAAGAGACCCAGTACTTC
CASSQVGTQETQYF
>-|TRBJ2-5|-|TRBV29-1
TGCAGCGCACGTAGCCATAGTTATCGTGGCTCCCGCCAAGAGACCCAGTACTTC
CSARSHSYRGSRQETQYF
>TRBD1|TRBJ1-2|few|TRBV7-2
TGTGCCAGCAGCCCCCGACAGGGGAACTATGGCTACACCTTC
CASSPRQGNYGYTF
>-|TRBJ2-7|-|TRBV30
TGTGCCTGGAGTGGGGGGGCCGGCTACGAGCAGTACTTC
CAWSGGAGYEQYF
>-|TRBJ1-1|-|TRBV4-2
TGTGCCAGCAGCCAAGATGTATCAGGGAACACTGAAGCTTTCTTT
CASSQDVSGNTEAFF
>-|TRBJ2-2|few|TRBV7-8
TGTGCCAGCAGCTATTCGCAGAGCACCGGGGAGCTGTTTTTT
CASSYSQSTGELFF
>TRBD2|TRBJ2-1|-|TRBV30
TGTGCCTGGAGTACCGGGACTAACAATGAGCAGTTCTTC
CAWSTGTNNEQFF
>TRBD1|TRBJ2-7|-|TRBV29-1
TGCAGCGTTGACCGACAGGGTCGGGACGAGCAGTACTTC
CSVDRQGRDEQYF
>-|TRBJ2-7|few|TRBV28
TGTGCCAGCAGTTTCTCCGGGGGTCGCTCCTACGAGCAGTACTTC
CASSFSGGRSYEQYF
>-|TRBJ2-3|few|TRBV29-1
TGCAGCGTCGGGGATTTCCGCACAGATACGCAGTATTTT
CSVGDFRTDTQYF
>-|TRBJ1-1|few|TRBV21-1
TGTGCCAGCAGCAAACGGGAAACTGAAGCTTTCTTT
CASSKRETEAFF
>-|TRBJ1-1|many|TRBV7-2
TGTGCCAGCAGCTTAGGTGCCAGAAACACTGAAGCTTTCTTT
CASSLGARNTEAFF
>-|TRBJ1-4|-|TRBV29-1
TGCAGCGGGCATACGGGGGGAAGGGATGAAAAACTGTTTTTT
CSGHTGGRDEKLFF
>TRBD1|TRBJ2-1|-|TRBV5-1
TGCGCCAGCAGCTCGGGACAGTCCTACAATGAGCAGTTCTTC
CASSSGQSYNEQFF
>TRBD1|TRBJ1-2|-|TRBV27
TGTGCCAGCAGTCCGAGCCGGGACAGGGGAACCTATGGCTACACCTTC
CASSPSRDRGTYGYTF
>-|TRBJ2-7|-|TRBV15
TGTGCCACCAGCAGAGTTCAGTCCTACGAGCAGTACTTC
CATSRVQSYEQYF
>-|TRBJ2-7|-|TRBV30
TGTGCCTGGAGCTCCAGGGTCGAGCAGTACTTC
CAWSSRVEQYF
>-|TRBJ2-7|-|TRBV4-3
TGCGCCAGCAGCCAAGATTTCACCCAGGCCTACGAGCAGTACTTC
CASSQDFTQAYEQYF
>TRBD2|TRBJ2-3|-|TRBV6-6
TGTGCCAGCAGTTATCTAGCGGGGAGCACAGATACGCAGTATTTT
CASSYLAGSTDTQYF
>-|TRBJ2-3|-|TRBV6-4
TGTGCCAGAGGTCTGACAGCCACAGATACGCAGTATTTT
CARGLTATDTQYF
>-|TRBJ2-2|few|TRBV5-6
TGTGCCAGCAGCTTGTCAGCCGGGGCGCCGAACACCGGGGAGCTGTTTTTT
CASSLSAGAPNTGELFF
>TRBD1|TRBJ1-2|few|TRBV7-9
TGTGCCAGCAGCGCCACAGGGGCCACCACCTTC
CASSATGATTF
>TRBD2|TRBJ2-7|-|TRBV14
TGTGCCAGCAGCCAGGGACTAGCGGGTCTCTACGAGCAGTACTTC
CASSQGLAGLYEQYF
>TRBD2|TRBJ2-3|-|TRBV9
TGTGCCAGCAGCGTAGGAAATAGCGGGGGAGCTACGCAGTATTTT
CASSVGNSGGATQYF
>-|TRBJ1-1|-|TRBV29-1
TGCAGCGTTGAAGATACAGGGCGAGTGGACACTGAAGCTTTCTTT
CSVEDTGRVDTEAFF
>-|TRBJ2-5|-|TRBV6-6
TGTGCCAGCAGCTCGGCGGTGCCTCAAGAGACCCAGTACTTC
CASSSAVPQETQYF
>-|TRBJ2-7|-|TRBV30
TGTGCCTGGAGTCTGGCGGAACTACAGTACTTC
CAWSLAELQYF
>TRBD2|TRBJ2-3|-|TRBV2
TGTGCCAGCAGGAGCGGGAGAAAAACAGATACGCAGTATTTT
CASRSGRKTDTQYF
>-|TRBJ1-1|-|TRBV11-2
TGTGCCAGCAGCTTAGATGAGGGGTTGCGGGCTTTCTTT
CASSLDEGLRAFF
>-|TRBJ1-2|-|TRBV9
TGTGCCAGCAGCAGCAGGGGTAACTATGGCTACACCTTC
CASSSRGNYGYTF
>TRBD2|TRBJ2-7|-|TRBV28
TGTGCCAGCAGCCAACTAGCGGGAGTTAACGAGCAGTACTTC
CASSQLAGVNEQYF
>-|TRBJ2-3|few|TRBV7-2
TGTGCCAGCAGCGAACATTTGCGGGATACGCAGTATTTT
CASSEHLRDTQYF
>-|TRBJ2-1|once|TRBV5-1
TGCGCCAGCAGCTTGACCGGCGTCTACAATGAGCAGTTCTTC
CASSLTGVYNEQFF
>-|TRBJ2-7|-|TRBV30
TGTGCCTGGAGTCCGAACCGGGACATCTACGAGCAGTACTTC
CAWSPNRDIYEQYF
>TRBD1|TRBJ2-7|-|TRBV6-6
TGTGCCAGCAGTTGGGGAACAGGGGACATCTACGAGCAGTACTTC
CASSWGTGDIYEQYF
>-|TRBJ2-1|-|TRBV29-1
TGCAGCGCCCGACAGTACAATGAGCAGTTCTTC
CSARQYNEQFF
>TRBD2|TRBJ2-5|-|TRBV29-1
TGCAGCGCTAGACTAGCTCGGGAGACCCAGTACTTC
CSARLARETQYF
>TRBD2|TRBJ2-1|-|TRBV14
TGTGCCAGCAGCCGACTCGGACTAGCGGGGATCAATGAGCAGTTCTTC
CASSRLGLAGINEQFF
>-|TRBJ1-5|-|TRBV30
TGTGCCTGGAGTGTAGCAAGCAATCAGCCCCAGCATTTT
CAWSVASNQPQHF
>TRBD2|TRBJ2-2|-|TRBV6-5
TGTGCCAGCAGGACTAGCGGGACGGTACTCGGGGAGCTGTTTTTT
CASRTSGTVLGELFF
>TRBD2|TRBJ2-1|-|TRBV7-3
TGTGCCAGCAGCCTAATAGCGGGAGCTTATGAGCAGTTCTTC
CASSLIAGAYEQFF
>-|TRBJ2-3|-|TRBV7-2
TGTGCCAGCAGCTTTTTCGGGAGAGATACGCAGTATTTT
CASSFFGRDTQYF